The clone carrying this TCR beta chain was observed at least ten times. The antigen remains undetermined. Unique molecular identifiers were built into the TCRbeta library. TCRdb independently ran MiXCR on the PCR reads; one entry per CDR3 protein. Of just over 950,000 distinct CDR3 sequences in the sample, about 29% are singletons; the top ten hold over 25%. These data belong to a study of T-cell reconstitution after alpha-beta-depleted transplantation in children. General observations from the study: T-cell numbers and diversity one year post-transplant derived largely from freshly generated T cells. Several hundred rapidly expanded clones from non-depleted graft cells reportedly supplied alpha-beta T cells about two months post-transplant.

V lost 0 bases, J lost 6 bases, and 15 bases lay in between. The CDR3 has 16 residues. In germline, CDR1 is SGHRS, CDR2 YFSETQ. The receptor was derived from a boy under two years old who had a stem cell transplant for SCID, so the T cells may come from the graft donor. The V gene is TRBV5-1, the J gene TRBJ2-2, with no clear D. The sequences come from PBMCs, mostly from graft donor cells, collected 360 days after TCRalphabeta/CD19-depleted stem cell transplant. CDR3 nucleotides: TGCGCCAGCAGCTTGGCCGGAGTAGTATATCCCGGGGAGCTGTTTTTT. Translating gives CASSLAGVVYPGELFF.